This T cell receptor (beta chain) derives from a study of CXCR3-negative and CXCR3-positive naive CD8 T cells. Notes on the study in general: Hydrophobicity of TRB CDR3s was greater in CXCR3-positive naive cells than in CXCR3-negative naive cells. Surface CD5 was comparable between naive subsets; TCR strength was inferred from TRB CDR3 properties.

UMI-labeled 5' RACE TRB cDNA libraries were prepared from the cells. TCRdb reprocessed the 5' RACE reads and reports one entry per CDR3 protein, with no DNA. This specimen shows 140,000 to 150,000 distinct CDR3 sequences; the ten leading clones hold under 0.35%. Turning to this clonotype: Its target is not known.

Researchers sorted 300,000 cells of each CD8+ T cell subset in triplicate. Naive cells were sorted as CD45RO-, CCR7+, CD27+ and CD95-. The CDR3 length is 15 residues. Germline V gives CDR1 MNHNS, CDR2 SASEGT. Material for sequencing was naive CXCR3+ CD8+ T cells from blood. Documented subset: CD45RO-CCR7+CD27+CD95- naive CD8+ T cells expressing CXCR3 (TNR3+). The TCR comes from a human donor in good health. Some clones in this sample may be carry-over from other donors' samples. The rearrangement links TRBV6-1 to TRBJ1-1; TCRdb's D call of TRBD1 is untestable without DNA. The CDR3 loop is CASSVNDRESTEAFF.